This TCR beta chain is from a study of shared clonotypes between healthy human individuals. Naive CD8 populations comprised CD45RO-negative cells positively selected for CCR7, excluding terminally differentiated effector memory CD45RA+ cells. All the donors were Caucasian adults who lived in Nashville, Tennessee. In germline, CDR1 is MNHNS, CDR2 SASEGT. The CDR3 sequence is 14 residues long. With 3 bases removed from V and 9 bases from J, the gap between germline ends came to 12 bases. As handled by the study authors: Without quality scores, immunoSEQ junctional reads could not be filtered like full-length reads. This table comes from immunoSEQ multiplex PCR, and its TCRdb copy is limited to in-frame clones, with some not included. The V and J calls and clone size were taken over from that table, and D and trimming were inferred from the DNA. This sample has about 2.1 million clones; approximately 92% occur once, and the top ten carry more than 1.5%.

The sequence was obtained from a man younger than 35 in good health. Some clones in this sample may be carry-over from other donors' samples. The specimen sequenced was naive CD8+ T cells from PBMCs. This chain joins TRBV6-1 and TRBJ1-6; D not resolved. DNA for the CDR3: TGTGCCAGCAGTGACGCACCCGGGAGTTCACCCCTCCACTTT. It specifies CASSDAPGSSPLHF.